Following are 25 T cell receptor beta chains from one sample sequenced in a study of T cells in Graves' hyperthyroidism and ophthalmopathy. RNA transcripts served as the template for amplifying TCR beta CDR3 regions. HTBI primers were the set used in a first-round RT-PCR of the TCR CDR3. TCRdb reprocessed the multiplex PCR reads via MiXCR and lists one record per CDR3 protein. There are 530,000 or so distinct CDR3 sequences in the sample; approximately 17% occur only once, and 15% to 20% lies in the top ten. Sample: blood. All receptors come from a woman aged 18-29 years with Graves' ophthalmopathy.

This clonotype was detected ten times or more. V is TRBV6-6 and J is TRBJ1-6; D is unclear. This CDR3 is built from 16 residues. Germline loops: CDR1 MNHNY, CDR2 SVGAGI (reference sequence). Trimming cost V 2 bases and J 9 bases, with 17 bases left between them. The CDR3: CASSYERPTSGSPLHF. The DNA for the CDR3 is TGTGCCAGCAGTTACGAGAGACCCACCTCAGGTTCACCCCTCCACTTT.

The chain joins TRBV27 to TRBJ2-2; 7 bases are a match to TRBD1. The CDR3 extends over 17 amino acids. Germline V gene lookup returns CDR1 MNHEY and CDR2 SMNVEV (reference sequence). V was pared by 2 bases and J by 5 bases, with 11 bases of the junction left unmatched. The CDR3 coding sequence is TGTGCCAGCAGTTTAGGTGATCCAGGGGGTTTGACCGGGGAGCTGTTTTTT. It is translated as CASSLGDPGGLTGELFF.

With respect to this clonotype: This sequence may be a read error, since a much larger clone differs from it by one base. In nucleotides, the CDR3 is TGCGCCAGCAGCCAAAGCGGTGGTGTGGAAGCTTCCTTT. Translation: CASSQSGGVEASF. The J gene is TRBJ1-1, the V gene TRBV4-1; unclear D gene. The CDR3 is 13 amino acids. The germline V gene has CDR1 MGHRA and CDR2 YSYEKL.

In its sample, this clonotype was seen a few times. V and J are TRBV7-9 and TRBJ2-1, with 8 bases matching TRBD1. V was clipped by 4 bases and J by 5 bases; unmatched bases: 7. Germline V gives CDR1 SEHNR, CDR2 FQNEAQ (reference sequence). The CDR3 has 15 amino acids. The CDR3 is CASSYPGQGDNEQFF. The CDR3 DNA sequence: TGTGCCAGCAGCTACCCCGGACAGGGCGACAATGAGCAGTTCTTC.

There are a few counts of this clonotype. V usage is TRBV30 and J usage is TRBJ1-2; D gene ambiguous. CDR1 GTSNPN and CDR2 SVGIG come from the germline V gene (reference sequence). The CDR3 is made up of 14 amino acids. V lost 0 bases to trimming and J lost 0 bases, with 8 bases between them. CDR3 in amino acids: CAWSVLRTNYGYTF. The DNA for the CDR3 is TGTGCCTGGAGTGTATTACGTACTAACTATGGCTACACCTTC.

With regard to this clonotype: One end of the junction fails to match germline, which may point to a read error. V gene TRBV20-1 combines with J gene TRBJ1-1, with D possibly matching TRBD1 (5 bases). From germline, CDR1 is DFQATT and CDR2 SNEGSKA (reference sequence). CDR3 length: 12 residues. This CDR3 is CSARAGSPEASF. In nucleotides, the CDR3 is TGCAGTGCCCGGGCAGGGAGTCCTGAAGCTTCCTTT.

This clonotype was seen at least ten times. The CDR3 sequence: CASSQGAGSRTEAFF. The CDR3 DNA follows: TGCGCCAGCAGCCAAGGCGCGGGGTCTCGCACTGAAGCTTTCTTT. V and J are TRBV4-1 and TRBJ1-1; D is undetermined. This CDR3 has 15 amino acids. V lost 1 base to trimming and J lost 4 bases, with 13 bases between them. CDR1 is MGHRA, CDR2 YSYEKL, per germline.

This chain joins TRBV30 and TRBJ1-5; D might be TRBD1 (5 bases). CDR1 and CDR2 from the germline V gene are GTSNPN and SVGIG (reference sequence). V was shortened by 1 base and J by 1 base, with 20 bases between the two germline ends. This CDR3 is 18 amino acids long. CDR3 sequence: CAWSARDLYVESNQPQHF. As DNA, the CDR3 is TGTGCCTGGAGTGCCCGGGACCTTTATGTAGAAAGCAATCAGCCCCAGCATTTT.

The rearrangement links TRBV9 to TRBJ1-1; D is perhaps TRBD1 (5 bases). The V end was cut by 4 bases, the J end by 1 base, with 11 bases between. Per the germline V gene, CDR1 is SGDLS and CDR2 is YYNGEE. There are 14 residues in the CDR3. The chain's CDR3 is CASSRRDRNTEAFF. The DNA of the CDR3 is TGTGCCAGCAGCCGACGCGACAGGAACACTGAAGCTTTCTTT.

There are a few counts of this clonotype. The gene calls are TRBV15 and TRBJ1-1; D might be TRBD1 (6 bases). CDR3 length: 16 amino acids. Germline CDR1 reads LNHNV; CDR2 reads YYDKDF (reference sequence). Trimming pared 3 bases from V and 4 bases from J, leaving 18 bases between. This CDR3 reads CATSRDPWGAGTEAFF. In nucleotides, the CDR3 is TGTGCCACCAGCAGGGATCCATGGGGGGCTGGCACTGAAGCTTTCTTT.

This clonotype has only a few counts. The CDR3 DNA reads as TGTGCCAGCAGCTCGCTGGGGCTAGCGGGAGGGAGGGGGCAAGAGACCCAGTACTTC. Translation gives CASSSLGLAGGRGQETQYF. The chain combines TRBV7-2 with TRBJ2-5; 12 positions match TRBD2. Unmatched junction bases numbered 14, after V lost 4 bases and J lost 2 bases. Germline V CDR1 and CDR2: SGHTA, FQGNSA. This CDR3 is 19 amino acids long.

The rearrangement links TRBV5-1 to TRBJ1-2; 7 positions agree with TRBD1. After removal of 1 base from V and 4 bases from J, the junction contained 4 bases not matched to a gene. CDR3 size: 14 residues. CDR1 SGHRS and CDR2 YFSETQ come from the germline V gene. The CDR3 reads CASSLRGRIYGYTF. DNA for the CDR3: TGCGCCAGCAGCTTGAGGGGGCGCATCTATGGCTACACCTTC.

This clonotype was seen ten or more times. V gene TRBV5-1 combines with J gene TRBJ2-1; 8 bases are a match to TRBD2. Losses at the gene ends were 4 bases for V and 9 bases for J; bases not matched to a gene: 6. CDR1 is SGHRS and CDR2 is YFSETQ in the germline V gene. This CDR3 spans 13 amino acids. The CDR3 loop is CASSPGGEVEQFF. The DNA for the CDR3 is TGCGCCAGCAGCCCGGGGGGGGAGGTTGAGCAGTTCTTC.

This chain connects TRBV27 to TRBJ1-1; maybe TRBD1 (5 bases). Germline assignment: CDR1 MNHEY and CDR2 SMNVEV (reference sequence). The CDR3 length is 17 residues. Trimming cost V 5 bases and J 0 bases, with 19 bases left between them. CDR3 sequence: CASSPNRDGGMNTEAFF. The DNA of the CDR3 is TGTGCCAGCAGTCCAAACCGGGACGGCGGGATGAACACTGAAGCTTTCTTT.

This clonotype appeared many times. The chain recombines TRBV6-6 with TRBJ2-3, with 8 bases fitting TRBD1. Germline V gene sequence: CDR1 MNHNY, CDR2 SVGAGI (reference sequence). CDR3 size: 15 residues. With 2 bases clipped from V and 1 base from J, the junction kept 2 bases outside the gene matches. The CDR3 reads CASSYGQGRTDTQYF. The CDR3 coding sequence is TGTGCCAGCAGTTACGGACAGGGACGCACAGATACGCAGTATTTT.

The CDR3: CASSQVTGGTEAFF. The CDR3 DNA reads TGTGCCAGTAGTCAAGTAACAGGGGGTACTGAAGCTTTCTTT. The chain joins TRBV19 to TRBJ1-1; 8 bases align to TRBD1. The CDR3 is made up of 14 amino acids. Germline CDR1 LNHDA, CDR2 SQIVND (reference sequence). Trimming removed 5 bases from V and 5 bases from J; junction bases left unmatched: 7.

This clonotype was detected a few times. The J gene is TRBJ2-1, the V gene TRBV7-3, with D possibly being TRBD1 or TRBD2 (5 bases each). This CDR3 is built from 16 residues. The V end lost 5 bases, the J end lost 3 bases, and 17 bases lay between the germline ends. CDR1 is SGHTA, CDR2 FQGTGA, per germline. The DNA for the CDR3 is TGTGCCAGCAGCGTCACCGGGGCCATACTCTACAATGAGCAGTTCTTC. This gives the protein CASSVTGAILYNEQFF.

This clonotype was observed at least ten times. V is TRBV7-2 and J is TRBJ2-1; 10 bases are a match to TRBD2. Unmatched junction bases numbered 2, after V lost 2 bases and J lost 4 bases. The CDR3 covers 15 residues. Looked up from germline, CDR1 is SGHTA and CDR2 is FQGNSA. CDR3 loop: CASSLIAGGYNEQFF. The CDR3 DNA reads as TGTGCCAGCAGCTTAATAGCGGGGGGTTACAATGAGCAGTTCTTC.

This clonotype came up many times. V gene TRBV2 combines with J gene TRBJ2-1; 11 bases are shared with TRBD1. Trimming cost V 3 bases and J 15 bases; bases outside gene matches: 4. This CDR3 comprises 12 residues. Looked up from germline, CDR1 is SNHLY and CDR2 is FYNNEI. The CDR3 nucleotides read TGTGCCAGCAGTGATTCCGGGACAGGGGGGTTCTTC. Residues: CASSDSGTGGFF.

This clonotype was counted at least ten times. This chain uses TRBV6-2 or TRBV6-3 with TRBJ1-1; TRBD1 matches 7 bases. Germline CDR1 is MNHEY and CDR2 is SVGEGT. The CDR3 is 17 amino acids. Trimming took 2 bases from V and 4 from J; bases not matched to a gene: 13. The CDR3 region is CASSYNTYKGAVTEAFF. The CDR3 nucleotides are TGTGCCAGCAGTTACAACACTTATAAGGGGGCCGTCACTGAAGCTTTCTTT.

This clonotype was observed many times. This sequence joins TRBV27 and TRBJ1-5, with 7 bases aligning to TRBD1. The CDR3 totals 15 residues. The germline CDR1 and CDR2 sequences are MNHEY and SMNVEV (reference sequence). The V gene end was trimmed by 5 bases and the J gene end by 1 base; junction bases not matched to a gene: 5. The CDR3 DNA follows: TGTGCCAGCAGTCGACAGGGAACGAGCAATCAGCCCCAGCATTTT. Translated: CASSRQGTSNQPQHF.

This clonotype was detected many times. V and J are TRBV7-9 and TRBJ2-3, with 9 bases matching TRBD2. This CDR3 comprises 14 residues. Germline lookup yields CDR1 SEHNR and CDR2 FQNEAQ (reference sequence). J gave up 4 bases and V 3 bases, and 2 bases lay outside the gene matches. The CDR3 protein is CASSLASGADTQYF. CDR3 DNA: TGTGCCAGCAGCTTGGCTAGCGGGGCAGATACGCAGTATTTT.

V usage is TRBV4-3 and J usage is TRBJ2-1, with D unresolved. CDR1 and CDR2 (germline): LGHNA, YSLEER. The CDR3 is 16 amino acids. V lost 0 bases, J lost 3 bases, and 12 bases lay in between. CDR3: CASSQDLLSLYNEQFF. CDR3 DNA: TGCGCCAGCAGCCAAGATTTATTATCCCTCTACAATGAGCAGTTCTTC.

This clonotype has ten or more counts. This chain connects TRBV30 to TRBJ1-1, with a tentative D call TRBD1 (6 bases). The germline V gene encodes CDR1 GTSNPN and CDR2 SVGIG (reference sequence). Trimming pared 0 bases from V and 0 bases from J, leaving 11 bases between. CDR3 length: 15 residues. Written as DNA, the CDR3 is TGTGCCTGGAGTGTACAGGGCAGAATGAACACTGAAGCTTTCTTT. Amino acids: CAWSVQGRMNTEAFF.

The V and J genes are TRBV25-1 and TRBJ2-4; 7 nucleotides match TRBD1. This CDR3 has 14 amino acids. Trimming cost V 4 bases and J 0 bases; bases outside gene matches: 0. CDR1 is MGHDK, CDR2 SYGVNS, per germline. The CDR3 nucleotides read TGTGCCAGCAGTGGACAGGGAGCCAAAAACATTCAGTACTTC. Residues: CASSGQGAKNIQYF. Drawing the rest from reference TRBV25-1 and TRBJ2-4, the complete variable domain is EADIYQTPRYLVIGTGKKITLECSQTMGHDKMYWYQQDPGMELHLIHYSYGVNSTEKGDLSSESTVSRIRTEHFPLTLESARPSHTSQYLCASSGQGAKNIQYFGAGTRLSVL.